Presented here are 23 T cell receptor beta chains from one specimen sequenced in a study of breast tumors, draining lymph nodes, adjacent tissues. The lymph nodes were axillary draining lymph nodes from breast cancer patients. MiXCR was run by TCRdb on the multiplex PCR reads, yielding one entry per CDR3 protein. The table has around 130,000 distinct CDR3 sequences, nearly 20% seen once. Source material: axillary lymph node tissue. All receptors derive from a female donor with breast cancer. Some clones in this sample may be carry-over from other donors' samples.

This clonotype was seen repeatedly, ten times or more. The chain carries TRBV10-3 and TRBJ1-4; no definite D call. V gave up 6 bases and J gave up 0 bases, with 8 bases separating them. From germline, CDR1 is ENHRY and CDR2 SYGVKD. This CDR3 comprises 14 residues. As DNA, the CDR3 is TGTGCCATCAGCAGTGCCGCAACTAATGAAAAACTGTTTTTT. Protein product: CAISSAATNEKLFF.

On this clonotype itself: This likely comes from a read error, as the CDR3 has no conserved phenylalanine or tryptophan at its end. The J gene is TRBJ2-7, the V gene TRBV28; TRBD1 agrees at 7 bases. This CDR3 has 17 residues. Unmatched junction bases numbered 17, after V lost 7 bases and J lost 2 bases. Germline CDR1 reads MDHEN; CDR2 reads SYDVKM. CDR3 bases: TGTGCCAGCACCTCACCTTATAGACAGGGTAAAACCTACGAGCAGTACCTC. Translation: CASTSPYRQGKTYEQYL.

The sample holds many counts of this clonotype. The chain links TRBV6-5 to TRBJ2-5, with D possibly TRBD2 on 6 matching bases. The V end was cut by 0 bases, the J end by 1 base, with 6 bases between. Germline V lookup: CDR1 MNHEY, CDR2 SVGAGI. This CDR3 spans 14 amino acids. The CDR3 here is CASSYSLAQETQYF. CDR3 nucleotides: TGTGCCAGCAGTTACTCACTAGCCCAAGAGACCCAGTACTTC.

V and J are TRBV10-1 and TRBJ2-6; D remains unclear. The ends were cut back, 7 bases at V and 0 bases at J, with 16 bases in the middle. Germline values: CDR1 WNHNN, CDR2 SYGVQD (reference sequence). The CDR3 contains 17 residues. The CDR3 DNA reads as TGCGCCAGCAATGCTAACAGATCCACCTCTGGGGCCAACGTCCTGACTTTC. Encoded protein: CASNANRSTSGANVLTF.

This clonotype appeared once. The chain couples TRBV27 to TRBJ2-1; 11 nucleotides match TRBD2. The CDR3 length is 15 residues. Trimming cost V 2 bases and J 5 bases; bases outside gene matches: 2. Germline V CDR1 and CDR2: MNHEY, SMNVEV (reference sequence). The CDR3 region is CASSLTSGSNNEQFF. CDR3 bases: TGTGCCAGCAGTTTAACTAGCGGGAGTAACAATGAGCAGTTCTTC.

There are many counts of this clonotype. The V call is TRBV4-1, the J call TRBJ1-2; 9 bases map to TRBD1. Germline V gives CDR1 MGHRA, CDR2 YSYEKL. Trimming took 2 bases from V and 8 from J; bases not matched to a gene: 9. The CDR3 runs 15 residues. As DNA, the CDR3 is TGCGCCAGCAGCCAATACCTACAGGGGGCGCGGGGCTACACCTTC. Residues: CASSQYLQGARGYTF.

A single count supports this clonotype. This could be a read error, since a much larger clone is one nucleotide away. The chain couples TRBV3-1 to TRBJ1-5; D remains unclear. CDR1 is LGHDT, CDR2 YNNKEL, per germline (reference sequence). Trimming cost V 1 base and J 6 bases, with 10 bases left between them. The CDR3 is 14 residues long. Here the CDR3 reads CASSQGTGCQPQHF. DNA of the CDR3: TGTGCCAGCAGCCAAGGGACTGGCTGTCAGCCCCAGCATTTT.

V is TRBV5-8 and J is TRBJ1-5, with 7 bases aligning to TRBD1. This CDR3 comprises 12 residues. Per germline, CDR1 SGHTS and CDR2 YDEGEE. V gave up 6 bases and J gave up 9 bases; unmatched junction bases: 6. The DNA for the CDR3 is TGTGCCAGCAACCCAGGGGGTCGGCCCCAGCATTTT. It translates to CASNPGGRPQHF.

This clonotype has more than one count but fewer than ten. The J gene is TRBJ2-2, the V gene TRBV5-1; TRBD2 agrees at 8 bases. CDR3 length equals 16 residues. V lost 0 bases and J lost 5; bases outside the gene matches: 6. The germline V gene encodes CDR1 SGHRS and CDR2 YFSETQ. Here the CDR3 DNA reads TGCGCCAGCAGCTTGGGGTTTAGCGGGACGACCGGGGAGCTGTTTTTT. This translates into CASSLGFSGTTGELFF.

With regard to this clonotype: Its ends do not fully match the called genes, so a read error is possible. The chain uses TRBV27 and TRBJ2-7; D tentatively fits TRBD1 or TRBD2 (6 bases each). The germline CDR1 and CDR2 sequences are MNHEY and SMNVEV (reference sequence). The CDR3 is made up of 14 amino acids. DNA for the CDR3: TGTGTCAGCAGTTTCGGGGGCGGATCCTACGAGCAGTACTTC. It encodes CVSSFGGGSYEQYF.

This chain links TRBV3-1 with TRBJ2-3; D is unclear. The CDR3 runs to 13 residues. Deletions cut 1 base from V and 5 bases from J, with 7 bases between. CDR1 is LGHDT and CDR2 is YNNKEL in the germline V gene (reference sequence). The DNA of the CDR3 is TGTGCCAGCAGCCAAGGCCTGGAAGATACGCAGTATTTT. It codes for CASSQGLEDTQYF.

There are many counts of this clonotype. This chain joins TRBV20-1 and TRBJ2-1; 7 nucleotides align to TRBD2. The CDR3 runs to 14 residues. The V gene's germline CDR1 is DFQATT and CDR2 SNEGSKA (reference sequence). V lost 1 base and J lost 8; bases outside the gene matches: 8. This CDR3 reads CSARGPRGGHEQFF. The CDR3 bases are TGCAGTGCTAGAGGTCCCCGGGGAGGGCATGAGCAGTTCTTC.

This clonotype was recorded many times. V usage is TRBV7-9 and J usage is TRBJ2-5; D unresolved. The CDR3 spans 13 residues. Germline loops: CDR1 SEHNR, CDR2 FQNEAQ (reference sequence). The germline V and J ends were trimmed by 5 bases and 5 bases, with 12 bases remaining between them. The CDR3 sequence: CASSPQNGETQYF. The DNA for the CDR3 is TGTGCCAGCAGCCCTCAAAATGGGGAGACCCAGTACTTC.

To note about this clonotype: Germline is not matched at one junction end, which may reflect a read error. The chain recombines TRBV7-2 with TRBJ1-6, with D maybe TRBD1 (5 bases). The CDR3 extends over 16 amino acids. Looked up from germline, CDR1 is SGHTA and CDR2 is FQGNSA. CDR3: CASSFWGSSYSSPLHF. The CDR3 DNA reads as TGTGCCAGCAGCTTCTGGGGCAGCTCCTATAGTTCACCCCTCCACTTT.

The table lists this clonotype with many counts. This chain links TRBV20-1 with TRBJ2-3, with a weak D call TRBD1 (5 bases). This CDR3 comprises 15 residues. Per the germline V gene, CDR1 is DFQATT and CDR2 is SNEGSKA (reference sequence). V dropped 6 bases and J dropped 1 base, with 17 bases sitting between them. Here the CDR3 reads CSARPAGSGTDTQYF. The CDR3 DNA follows: TGCAGTGCGCGACCCGCAGGGTCGGGCACAGATACGCAGTATTTT.

With regard to this clonotype: The missing conserved phenylalanine or tryptophan at the end of this CDR3 makes a read error likely. V usage is TRBV18 and J usage is TRBJ2-1; D not certain. The germline CDR1 and CDR2 sequences are KGHSH and LQKENI. The CDR3 consists of 14 residues. V lost 3 bases and J 7 bases, leaving 13 bases between the germline ends. The CDR3 DNA reads as TGTGCCAGCTCACCGGGCGGCGGAGATAATGAGCAGTTCTCC. Translation: CASSPGGGDNEQFS.

This clonotype was picked up many times. V and J are TRBV20-1 and TRBJ1-4; D is possibly TRBD1 (5 bases). The V gene's germline CDR1 is DFQATT and CDR2 SNEGSKA (reference sequence). The V end lost 3 bases, the J end lost 6 bases, and 11 bases lay between the germline ends. The CDR3 runs to 13 residues. CDR3 residues: CSARAGLDEKLFF. The DNA for the CDR3 is TGCAGTGCTAGGGCGGGACTTGATGAAAAACTGTTTTTT.

This clonotype was observed many times. The chain recombines TRBV9 with TRBJ2-3, with 8 bases fitting TRBD1. The germline CDR1 and CDR2 sequences are SGDLS and YYNGEE. The CDR3 is 16 amino acids. Trimming removed 1 base from V and 4 bases from J; junction bases left unmatched: 8. The CDR3 spells CASSVTQGDSADTQYF. Written as DNA, the CDR3 is TGTGCCAGCAGCGTAACACAGGGGGATTCTGCAGATACGCAGTATTTT.

The table lists this clonotype with many counts. The chain uses TRBV20-1 and TRBJ2-3; the D is unclear. This CDR3 contains 12 residues. Trimming stripped 2 bases from V and 6 bases from J, with 9 bases between. The germline gives CDR1 DFQATT, CDR2 SNEGSKA (reference sequence). CDR3 DNA: TGCAGTGCTAGACCCCTAATGGATACGCAGTATTTT. Translated: CSARPLMDTQYF.

This clonotype was seen ten or more times. The chain joins TRBV20-1 to TRBJ2-1; D tentatively reads TRBD1 or TRBD2 (6 bases each). Trimming removed 2 bases at V and 2 bases at J, with 13 bases between. There are 15 residues in the CDR3. CDR1 and CDR2 from the germline V gene are DFQATT and SNEGSKA (reference sequence). The CDR3 region is CSARSAGEAYNEQFF. For the CDR3, the DNA is TGCAGTGCTAGATCCGCAGGGGAGGCCTACAATGAGCAGTTCTTC.

Ten or more counts support this clonotype. This sequence joins TRBV20-1 and TRBJ1-4, with D unresolved. The CDR3 loop spans 11 amino acids. Trimming shortened V by 6 bases and J by 12 bases, and 14 bases separated the two germline ends. The V gene's germline CDR1 is DFQATT and CDR2 SNEGSKA (reference sequence). The CDR3 bases are TGCAGTGCCCCCAGCGCGTGGGAACTGTTTTTT. It is translated as CSAPSAWELFF.

Of note for this clonotype: This may stem from a read error, because a much larger clone lies one nucleotide away. The chain recombines TRBV5-1 with TRBJ2-1; 7 bases line up with TRBD1. Germline V gene sequence: CDR1 SGHRS, CDR2 YFSETQ. This CDR3 region has 14 residues. Here the CDR3 DNA reads TGCGCCTGCAGCTCCGGGACAGTCTACAATGAGCAGTTCTTC. Its protein product is CACSSGTVYNEQFF. Filled out from reference TRBV5-1 and TRBJ2-1, the complete variable domain reads KAGVTQTPRYLIKTRGQQVTLSCSPISGHRSVSWYQQTPGQGLQFLFEYFSETQRNKGNFPGRFSGRQFSNSRSEMNVSTLELGDSALYLCACSSGTVYNEQFFGPGTRLTVL.

This clonotype was detected ten times or more. The chain joins TRBV5-1 to TRBJ2-1, with TRBD2 matching 7 bases. V was pared by 6 bases and J by 7 bases, with 16 bases of the junction left unmatched. Germline V gives CDR1 SGHRS, CDR2 YFSETQ. The CDR3 totals 16 residues. The CDR3 DNA reads as TGCGCCAGCAAGTTTCTGGCGGGGGACGGGGCGAATGAGCAGTTCTTC. Encoded protein: CASKFLAGDGANEQFF.